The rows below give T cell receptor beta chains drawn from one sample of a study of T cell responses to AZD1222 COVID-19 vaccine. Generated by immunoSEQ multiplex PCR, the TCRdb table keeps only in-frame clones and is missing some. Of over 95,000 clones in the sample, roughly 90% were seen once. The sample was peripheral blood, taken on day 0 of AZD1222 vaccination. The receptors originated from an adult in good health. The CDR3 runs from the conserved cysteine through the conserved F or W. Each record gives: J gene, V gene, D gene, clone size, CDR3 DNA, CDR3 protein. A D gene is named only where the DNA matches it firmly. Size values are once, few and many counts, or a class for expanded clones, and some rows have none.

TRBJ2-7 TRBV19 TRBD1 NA TGTGCCAGTAGCCGGGACAGCTCGAGCTCCTACGAGCAGTACTTC CASSRDSSSSYEQYF
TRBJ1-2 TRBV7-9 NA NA TGTGCCAGCAGCTTAGTGACGAATCCTGGCTACACCTTC CASSLVTNPGYTF
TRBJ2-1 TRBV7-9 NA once TGTGCCAGCAGCCCATATCAACTAGTTACGGGCAGCTCCTACAATGAGCAGTTCTTC CASSPYQLVTGSSYNEQFF
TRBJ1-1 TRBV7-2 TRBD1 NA TGTGCCAGCAGCGGACAGGGTATGGGCACTGAAGCTTTCTTT CASSGQGMGTEAFF
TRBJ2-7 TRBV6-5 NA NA TGTGCCAGCACCCTCTACAGGGCGTTCGGCGAGCAGTACTTC CASTLYRAFGEQYF
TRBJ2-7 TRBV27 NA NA TGTGCCAGCAGTCCTTCGGGGAGGCCCTACGAGCAGTACTTC CASSPSGRPYEQYF
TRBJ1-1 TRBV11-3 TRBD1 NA TGTGCCAGCAGCTTGGGGCAGGGGGCGAACACTGAAGCTTTCTTT CASSLGQGANTEAFF
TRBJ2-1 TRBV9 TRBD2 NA TGTGCCAGCAGCGTAGGTCTGAGCGGGGGGGACAATGAGCAGTTCTTC CASSVGLSGGDNEQFF
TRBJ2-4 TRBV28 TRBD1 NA TGTGCCAGCAGTCTAGACAGGGTGGACATTCAGTACTTC CASSLDRVDIQYF
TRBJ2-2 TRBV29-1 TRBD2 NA TGCAGTTCTAGCGGACCCAACACCGGGGAGCTGTTTTTT CSSSGPNTGELFF
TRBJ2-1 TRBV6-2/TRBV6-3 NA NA TGTGCCAGCAGTCGGGGGGCGGACAATGAGCAGTTCTTC CASSRGADNEQFF
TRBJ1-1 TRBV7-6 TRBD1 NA TGTGCCAGCAGTTCTACAGGGGGTTGGGAAACTGAAGCTTTCTTT CASSSTGGWETEAFF
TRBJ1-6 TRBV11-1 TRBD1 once TGTGCCAGCAGCTCCGGGACAGTTAATTCACCCCTCCACTTT CASSSGTVNSPLHF
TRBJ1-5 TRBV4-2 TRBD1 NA TGTGCCAGCAGCCAAGATCCAGGGGGCGGCCAGCCCCAGCATTTT CASSQDPGGGQPQHF
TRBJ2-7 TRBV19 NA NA TGTGCCAGTGTGGGGGCGACCTACGAGCAGTACTTC CASVGATYEQYF
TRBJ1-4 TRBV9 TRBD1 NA TGTGCCAGCAGCTCCGACAGGGGGCAAGGTGAAAAACTGTTTTTT CASSSDRGQGEKLFF
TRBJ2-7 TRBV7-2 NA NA TGTGCCAGCAGCGCACTGGGGGGTCCCTACGAGCAGTACTTC CASSALGGPYEQYF